Sequencing of this T cell receptor beta chain was carried out in a study of cytomegalovirus exposure and HLA in healthy donors. The table lists this clone with a count of one. Vbeta (60) and Jbeta (13) primers were used in the PCR. Only in-frame clones appear in the TCRdb table, and some are missing; sequencing was by immunoSEQ multiplex PCR. The data show 130,000 to 150,000 clones, over 75% seen once. After removal of 3 bases from V and 6 bases from J, the junction contained 9 bases not matched to a gene. The CDR3 spans 15 residues. The V gene's germline CDR1 is MDHEN and CDR2 SYDVKM. The rearrangement joins TRBV28 to TRBJ1-2; 8 positions agree with TRBD1. The sequence came from a woman in her forties or fifties in good health and CMV-seropositive. The sequencing sample was made of PBMCs. The CDR3 region has the DNA TGTGCCAGCAGTTTCCCTGACAGGGGAGGTGATGGCTACACCTTC. Protein sequence: CASSFPDRGGDGYTF.